This is a list of T cell receptor beta chains from one sample in a study of T cells after yellow fever vaccination. TCRdb re-called the 5' RACE reads through MiXCR, storing one row per CDR3 protein. The table lists some 350,000 distinct CDR3 sequences, about 6.2% of them singletons. The specimen comprised PBMCs, sampled 5 days after the yellow fever booster vaccination. These TCRs come from a man aged 30-40 years who received the YFV17D yellow fever vaccine. The CDR3 runs from the conserved cysteine through the conserved F or W. The order of the fields is clone size, J gene, CDR3 length, V gene, D gene, CDR3 protein, CDR3 DNA. D genes are given only for firm matches. Rows give clone size only sometimes, using once, few, many, or a class for an expanded clone.

size: many; J: TRBJ2-1; length: 15; V: TRBV7-6; D: TRBD1; CDR3: CASSQTGGYYNEQFF; DNA: TGTGCCAGCAGCCAGACAGGGGGATACTACAATGAGCAGTTCTTC
size: -; J: TRBJ1-5; length: 14; V: TRBV5-6; D: -; CDR3: CASSPAVGNQPQHF; DNA: TGTGCCAGCAGCCCAGCGGTTGGCAATCAGCCCCAGCATTTT
size: many; J: TRBJ1-5; length: 13; V: TRBV4-1; D: -; CDR3: CASSQFSNQPQHF; DNA: TGCGCCAGCAGCCAGTTCAGTAATCAGCCCCAGCATTTT
size: few; J: TRBJ2-2; length: 16; V: TRBV7-9; D: TRBD2; CDR3: CASSLTGLVNTGELFF; DNA: TGTGCCAGCAGCTTAACAGGACTAGTCAACACCGGGGAGCTGTTTTTT
size: -; J: TRBJ2-5; length: 15; V: TRBV18; D: TRBD1; CDR3: CASSPPVGTVKTQYF; DNA: TGTGCCAGCTCACCACCGGTGGGGACAGTAAAGACCCAGTACTTC
size: few; J: TRBJ2-7; length: 17; V: TRBV6-5; D: -; CDR3: CASSYKYGPDSSYEQYF; DNA: TGTGCCAGCAGTTACAAGTATGGGCCGGATAGCTCCTACGAGCAGTACTTC
size: once; J: TRBJ1-3; length: 17; V: TRBV2; D: -; CDR3: CTSSCVMEPSSGNTIYF; DNA: TGTACCAGCAGTTGTGTGATGGAACCCAGCTCTGGAAACACCATATATTTT
size: few; J: TRBJ2-3; length: 16; V: TRBV6-4; D: -; CDR3: CASSDMFGDSTDTQYF; DNA: TGTGCCAGCAGTGACATGTTCGGGGACAGCACAGATACGCAGTATTTT
size: few; J: TRBJ2-3; length: 15; V: TRBV12-3/TRBV12-4; D: -; CDR3: CASSTGGVEADTQYF; DNA: TGTGCCAGCAGCACAGGGGGGGTGGAGGCAGATACGCAGTATTTT
size: few; J: TRBJ2-7; length: 12; V: TRBV20-1; D: -; CDR3: CSARDDGYEQYF; DNA: TGCAGTGCTAGAGATGATGGCTACGAGCAGTACTTC
size: -; J: TRBJ1-2; length: 11; V: TRBV25-1; D: TRBD1; CDR3: CASTQGNGYTF; DNA: TGTGCCAGCACACAGGGGAATGGCTACACCTTC
size: many; J: TRBJ2-2; length: 16; V: TRBV7-6; D: TRBD2; CDR3: CASSLGLAVRGGELFF; DNA: TGTGCCAGCAGTCTCGGACTAGCGGTCCGAGGCGGGGAGCTGTTTTTT
size: many; J: TRBJ1-1; length: 14; V: TRBV9; D: -; CDR3: CASSPRQMNTEAFF; DNA: TGTGCCAGCAGCCCAAGACAGATGAACACTGAAGCTTTCTTT
size: many; J: TRBJ2-1; length: 14; V: TRBV29-1; D: TRBD2; CDR3: CSVVGLAEDNEQFF; DNA: TGCAGCGTTGTTGGGCTAGCGGAGGACAATGAGCAGTTCTTC
size: few; J: TRBJ1-1; length: 12; V: TRBV20-1; D: -; CDR3: CSASKGNTEAFF; DNA: TGCAGTGCTAGCAAAGGGAACACTGAAGCTTTCTTT
size: many; J: TRBJ2-7; length: 14; V: TRBV12-3/TRBV12-4; D: TRBD2; CDR3: CASSFSGREYEQYF; DNA: TGTGCCAGCAGTTTTAGCGGGAGGGAGTACGAGCAGTACTTC
size: -; J: TRBJ1-5; length: 14; V: TRBV19; D: -; CDR3: CASSIEGYNQPQHF; DNA: TGTGCCAGTAGTATAGAGGGGTACAATCAGCCCCAGCATTTT
size: many; J: TRBJ2-1; length: 10; V: TRBV20-1; D: -; CDR3: CSARSNEQFF; DNA: TGCAGTGCTAGGAGTAATGAGCAGTTCTTC
size: -; J: TRBJ2-5; length: 17; V: TRBV6-5; D: TRBD2; CDR3: CASSYPHSGRAGETQYF; DNA: TGTGCCAGCAGTTACCCCCATAGCGGGAGGGCCGGAGAGACCCAGTACTTC
size: many; J: TRBJ1-1; length: 15; V: TRBV12-3/TRBV12-4; D: -; CDR3: CASSFWGAMNTEAFF; DNA: TGTGCCAGCAGTTTCTGGGGGGCCATGAACACTGAAGCTTTCTTT
size: -; J: TRBJ2-3; length: 18; V: TRBV5-1; D: TRBD2; CDR3: CASSLRLAGGPSTDTQYF; DNA: TGCGCCAGCAGCTTGAGACTAGCGGGAGGACCGAGCACAGATACGCAGTATTTT
size: -; J: TRBJ1-4; length: 15; V: TRBV14; D: TRBD1; CDR3: CASSHRGQGSEKLFF; DNA: TGTGCCAGCAGCCACCGGGGACAGGGGAGCGAAAAACTGTTTTTT
size: -; J: TRBJ1-1; length: 11; V: TRBV6-5; D: -; CDR3: CASRWSGQAFF; DNA: TGTGCCAGCAGATGGTCGGGGCAAGCTTTCTTT
size: -; J: TRBJ2-1; length: 19; V: TRBV14; D: TRBD2; CDR3: CASSQKPRSSGRIYNEQFF; DNA: TGTGCCAGCAGCCAAAAACCCCGAAGTAGCGGGAGGATTTACAATGAGCAGTTCTTC
size: -; J: TRBJ2-3; length: 17; V: TRBV24-1; D: TRBD1; CDR3: CATSDSGQGANTDTQYF; DNA: TGTGCCACCAGTGATTCCGGACAGGGGGCAAACACAGATACGCAGTATTTT
size: few; J: TRBJ1-3; length: 17; V: TRBV6-5; D: -; CDR3: CASSYSGTPVTGNTIYF; DNA: TGTGCCAGCAGTTACTCAGGGACCCCGGTGACTGGAAACACCATATATTTT
size: few; J: TRBJ2-3; length: 13; V: TRBV6-1; D: TRBD2; CDR3: CASQRENSDTQYF; DNA: TGTGCCAGCCAGCGGGAGAACTCAGATACGCAGTATTTT
size: few; J: TRBJ1-3; length: 13; V: TRBV10-3; D: -; CDR3: CAISEQGSDTIYF; DNA: TGTGCCATCAGTGAGCAAGGGTCAGACACCATATATTTT
size: many; J: TRBJ2-7; length: 14; V: TRBV4-2; D: -; CDR3: CASSQGSGGYEQYF; DNA: TGTGCCAGCAGCCAAGGCTCCGGCGGCTACGAGCAGTACTTC
size: -; J: TRBJ2-5; length: 12; V: TRBV5-1; D: -; CDR3: CASSLERKTQYF; DNA: TGCGCCAGCAGCTTGGAGAGGAAGACCCAGTACTTC
size: -; J: TRBJ2-1; length: 16; V: TRBV7-9; D: -; CDR3: CASSLVGGRSYNEQFF; DNA: TGTGCCAGCAGCTTAGTCGGGGGCAGGTCGTACAATGAGCAGTTCTTC
size: -; J: TRBJ2-3; length: 18; V: TRBV7-2; D: TRBD2; CDR3: CASSLAAGWRGGSDTQYF; DNA: TGTGCCAGCAGCTTAGCGGCGGGTTGGCGGGGGGGGTCAGATACGCAGTATTTT
size: -; J: TRBJ2-1; length: 16; V: TRBV6-2/TRBV6-3; D: TRBD2; CDR3: CASSYGAGALGNEQFF; DNA: TGTGCCAGCAGTTACGGTGCGGGAGCCCTGGGCAATGAGCAGTTCTTC
size: many; J: TRBJ1-6; length: 12; V: TRBV3-1; D: -; CDR3: CASSQNRRPLHF; DNA: TGTGCCAGCAGCCAGAACCGCAGACCCCTCCACTTT
size: many; J: TRBJ2-4; length: 16; V: TRBV5-8; D: -; CDR3: CASSSDSRLAKNIQYF; DNA: TGTGCCAGCAGCTCCGACAGCCGTCTAGCCAAAAACATTCAGTACTTC
size: -; J: TRBJ2-7; length: 16; V: TRBV6-5; D: TRBD1; CDR3: CASRPQRGRGDYEQYF; DNA: TGTGCCAGCAGGCCCCAGAGGGGGCGAGGTGACTACGAGCAGTACTTC
size: many; J: TRBJ2-7; length: 15; V: TRBV5-1; D: -; CDR3: CASSLAGPGRSEQYF; DNA: TGCGCCAGCAGCTTGGCCGGGCCCGGAAGGAGCGAGCAGTACTTC
size: few; J: TRBJ2-4; length: 23; V: TRBV21-1; D: -; CDR3: CASSSHRGFRRGRHPDPKNIQYF; DNA: TGTGCCAGCAGCAGCCACAGGGGCTTTAGGCGGGGGCGACACCCCGACCCTAAAAACATTCAGTACTTC
size: few; J: TRBJ2-7; length: 14; V: TRBV3-1; D: TRBD2; CDR3: CASSILAGTGEQYF; DNA: TGTGCCAGCAGCATCTTAGCGGGGACGGGCGAGCAGTACTTC
size: few; J: TRBJ2-1; length: 14; V: TRBV20-1; D: -; CDR3: CSAILFSPYNEQFF; DNA: TGCAGTGCCATTCTTTTTTCCCCCTACAATGAGCAGTTCTTC
size: few; J: TRBJ2-7; length: 14; V: TRBV5-1; D: -; CDR3: CASSLAPNSYEQYF; DNA: TGCGCCAGCAGCTTGGCCCCCAACTCCTACGAGCAGTACTTC
size: -; J: TRBJ1-6; length: 14; V: TRBV9; D: -; CDR3: CASSLGGPGSPLHF; DNA: TGTGCCAGCAGCCTGGGGGGCCCCGGTTCACCCCTCCACTTT
size: few; J: TRBJ2-5; length: 12; V: TRBV20-1; D: -; CDR3: CSARMGHETQYF; DNA: TGCAGTGCTAGGATGGGGCACGAGACCCAGTACTTC
size: -; J: TRBJ2-1; length: 15; V: TRBV25-1; D: TRBD2; CDR3: CASSELGGSYNEQFF; DNA: TGTGCCAGCAGTGAATTGGGCGGGAGCTACAATGAGCAGTTCTTC
size: -; J: TRBJ2-7; length: 19; V: TRBV4-2; D: TRBD2; CDR3: CASSQARALLAGASYEQYF; DNA: TGTGCCAGCAGCCAAGCTAGGGCCCTTCTAGCGGGAGCCTCCTACGAGCAGTACTTC
size: many; J: TRBJ2-1; length: 13; V: TRBV5-1; D: TRBD2; CDR3: CASSLKAGVEQFF; DNA: TGCGCCAGCAGCCTGAAAGCGGGAGTTGAGCAGTTCTTC
size: -; J: TRBJ1-2; length: 12; V: TRBV29-1; D: -; CDR3: CSVVDPLNGYTF; DNA: TGCAGCGTCGTCGACCCATTGAATGGCTACACCTTC
size: -; J: TRBJ2-4; length: 15; V: TRBV20-1; D: TRBD1; CDR3: CCASNPDRGGDIQYF; DNA: TGCTGTGCTAGCAACCCGGACAGGGGAGGGGACATTCAGTACTTC
size: few; J: TRBJ2-7; length: 13; V: TRBV20-1; D: TRBD2; CDR3: CSAGLAGGLEQYF; DNA: TGCAGTGCGGGACTAGCGGGAGGTTTAGAGCAGTACTTC
size: many; J: TRBJ1-1; length: 16; V: TRBV28; D: TRBD1; CDR3: CASSPRTGGRIAEAFF; DNA: TGTGCCAGCTCCCCGAGGACAGGGGGCCGGATAGCTGAAGCTTTCTTT
size: -; J: TRBJ2-1; length: 16; V: TRBV7-2; D: TRBD2; CDR3: CASSLAGREVYNEQFF; DNA: TGTGCCAGCAGCTTAGCCGGGCGGGAGGTTTACAATGAGCAGTTCTTC
size: -; J: TRBJ2-5; length: 17; V: TRBV6-2/TRBV6-3; D: -; CDR3: CACSGGQPLLYQETQYF; DNA: TGTGCCTGCAGCGGGGGACAGCCATTACTCTACCAAGAGACCCAGTACTTC
size: few; J: TRBJ1-2; length: 11; V: TRBV29-1; D: -; CDR3: CSVGEYYGYTF; DNA: TGCAGCGTTGGGGAATACTATGGCTACACCTTC
size: many; J: TRBJ2-5; length: 13; V: TRBV5-1; D: -; CDR3: CASRFPPRETQYF; DNA: TGCGCCAGCAGGTTTCCCCCGAGAGAGACCCAGTACTTC
size: many; J: TRBJ2-1; length: 15; V: TRBV12-3/TRBV12-4; D: TRBD2; CDR3: CASSFSGLAIGEQFF; DNA: TGTGCCAGCAGTTTCTCGGGACTAGCCATCGGTGAGCAGTTCTTC